This TCR beta chain was sequenced during a study of human T cells and chemical hapten exposure. One entry per CDR3 protein results from TCRdb running MiXCR on the RACE reads. Of 180,000 or so distinct CDR3 sequences detected, 25% to 35% appear once; the ten largest clones hold roughly 3%. Trimming cost V 4 bases and J 3 bases; bases outside gene matches: 5. The CDR3 contains 14 residues. Germline V gives CDR1 PRHDT, CDR2 FYEKMQ (reference sequence). Time point noted: pre-sensitization, week 0. The treatment here: therapeutic diphenylcyclopropenone sensitization with weekly scalp DPC. This chain uses TRBV13 with TRBJ1-1, with TRBD1 matching over 7 bases. The source is a woman aged 30 to 39 with alopecia areata. Some clones in this sample may be carry-over from other donors' samples. The sequencing used whole blood, collected in connection with sensitization to the hapten diphenylcyclopropenone (DPC). CDR3 DNA: TGTGCCAGCAGCTCCAGACAGGGTGACACTGAAGCTTTCTTT. Translating gives CASSSRQGDTEAFF.